This T cell receptor (beta chain) was observed in a study of cytomegalovirus exposure and HLA in healthy donors (dated by TCRdb to about 2017). Looking at the study overall: According to a later analysis, one platform produced both the roughly 130 validation repertoires and the roughly 640 repertoires of the first cohort. The study aimed to test whether signatures of past pathogen exposure could be identified by cataloging public T cell receptors. A separate validation cohort of approximately 130 different subjects was used in addition to the approximately 700-subject first cohort. The study combined high-throughput TCR immunosequencing, statistical association of individual TCRs with disease status, and machine learning to predict cytomegalovirus infection status. What the authors observed across the whole study: The study listed 150 to 200 TCR beta chains as associated with cytomegalovirus. Most TCR sequences were seen in very few donors, while some public TCRs were found in many individuals. The authors suggested that the approach could potentially be extended to other disease states and immunological phenotypes. A later analysis lacked HLA typing for the validation cohort, so it scored co-occurrence in that cohort across all 120 repertoires. In vitro tests confirmed that a few of the cytomegalovirus-associated TCR beta chains recognize cytomegalovirus antigens. Subsequent analysis determined that TCRs grouped into clusters in the first cohort also showed a tendency toward co-occurrence across the 120 or so validation repertoires, and 85% to 95% of cluster scores exceeded 0. Cytomegalovirus status was reported to be diagnosed by the classifier with high specificity and sensitivity in both the original and validation cohorts.

The receptor library was made with the immunoSEQ multiplex PCR assay. From the authors' description of their analysis: To diagnose cytomegalovirus status from the catalog of TCR beta chain sequences, a statistical classification framework was built. TCRdb obtained this table from immuneACCESS and retained in-frame rearrangements with V and J assigned. These tables miss some clones; where compared with another copy, unresolved V genes account for less than half of the shortfall, and the remainder is unexplained. V, J and clone size derive from that table, while D and trimming were established from the DNA sequence. In all, the sample holds fewer than 120,000 clones, and approximately 87% of those were seen once. The top ten constitute over 1.3% of the sample. Comments on this clone: Its binding antigen is unknown. Per-base quality was not reported, and no clone a single base away is much larger than it.

Donors formed part of the validation cohort, which comprised some 120 subjects and was distinct from the first cohort of 550 to 850 subjects. The sequencing sample was made of PBMCs. This receptor was identified in a woman aged 25 to 39 in good health and CMV-seropositive.

The CDR3 reads CASSVGKYSEQYF. The DNA is TGTGCCAGCAGCGTAGGAAAGTACTCCGAGCAGTACTTC. The rearranged chain carries TRBV9 and TRBJ2-7, with an unclear D gene assignment. V loses 0 bases, J loses 6 bases, and the germline ends lie 10 bases apart. Measured from the cysteine to the phenylalanine, the CDR3 is 13 residues long. Just CDR3 DNA is preserved here, 39 bases in frame from base 1. CDR1 and CDR2 are read off the germline V gene as SGDLS and YYNGEE.